The entry below describes one TCR beta chain. Its antigen is still unknown. Within one base of it there is no much larger clone, and no base qualities were kept. The data were taken from a study of blood T cell dynamics during melanoma immunotherapy (dated by TCRdb to about 2020). Regarding the research as a whole: The patients had metastatic melanoma and were given first-line pembrolizumab or nivolumab plus ipilimumab as standard of care in the United Kingdom. To identify early correlates of response, the study profiled peripheral T cell receptor repertoires in patients with metastatic melanoma before and after one cycle of checkpoint inhibitor therapy. Consecutive patients formed a training cohort, and a further independent group of patients from the same centre was pooled into an external validation set. Here is what the overall study found, with its caveats: The relatively small sample size was acknowledged as a potential limitation on generalization of the results. Whether the T cell clones driving repertoire changes were melanoma-specific or reflected general immune activation could not be determined in the study. Patients who later achieved disease control showed a bifurcated PBMC repertoire reorganization at W3, with increased clonality or increased diversity, unlike progressors.

The sample's time point, from its label and the paper: pre-treatment baseline. Blood samples were taken at two points: before treatment (T0) and at week 3 (W3), which came after the first cycle of checkpoint blockade. Except for a couple of patients with rapid clinical progression, response was assessed 12 weeks after the first infusion by RECIST 1.1; disease control meant complete response, partial response or stable disease. Patients with prior systemic cancer treatment, concomitant immunosuppressant therapy or synchronous other active malignancies were excluded. To track both circulating cells and T cell turnover, TCR beta was sequenced from bulk PBMC as well as from plasma cell-free DNA. PBMC were isolated from blood with Lymphoprep and SepMate tubes, followed by red cell lysis. QIAamp DNA Blood Mini kits were used to extract DNA from PBMC and sorted T cell subsets. The CDR3, cysteine through phenylalanine, is 14 amino acids long. Solely the CDR3 DNA is kept, with 42 bases framed from the first base. CDR1 and CDR2 are drawn from the germline V gene (reference sequence): SEHNR, FQNEAQ. Trimming at the junction amounts to 8 bases on V and 6 bases on J, and the germline ends lie 20 bases apart.

A fixed 350 ng of DNA was loaded for every bulk PBMC sample. TCR beta CDR3 sequences were amplified from genomic DNA using the immunoSEQ TCRb Assay kit according to manufacturer instructions. The KAPA Library Quantification Kit for Illumina platforms was used to quantify the pooled libraries by qPCR. Pooled libraries were sequenced on an Illumina NextSeq 500, clustered at roughly 0.55-1.1 pM. The study's own analysis went as follows. Analysis of the TCR data relied on immunoSEQ ANALYZER and the R LymphoSeq package. A rearrangement efficiency score was calculated as productive divided by the sum of productive and non-productive CDR3 sequences. Within each patient, timepoints were compared pairwise for clonality, measured with the Gini coefficient, and for diversity, measured with the Renyi index at alpha=1. Clonal relatedness, based on an edit distance of 3, and repertoire similarity, based on the Bhattacharyya coefficient, were both computed in LymphoSeq. Linear discriminant analysis on week-3 changes in clonality and diversity was built with the R MASS and caret packages to classify response. Imported from immuneACCESS, the table was reduced by TCRdb to in-frame sequences with V and J called. These copies leave out some clones; in studies compared against another copy, an unresolved V gene accounts for under half, and the cause of the remainder is not known. For V, J and clone size, that table is used; D and trimming come from the DNA. The sample has tens of thousands of clones on record, approximately 89% of them singletons. The top ten constitute over 1% of the sample.

Sequenced here: blood, sampled from a patient treated with checkpoint blockade. The sequence was obtained from a human donor with melanoma. The sequence links TRBV7-9 to TRBJ2-7; TRBD2 is a possible D gene, resting on 6 matching bases. Read as DNA, the sequence is TGTGCCAGCGCGAGCGGGCGCCGCGATGGCGAGCAGTACTTC. It translates to CASASGRRDGEQYF. Joined to the reference TRBV7-9 and TRBJ2-7 proteins, this CDR3 gives the full variable domain: DTGVSQNPRHKITKRGQNVTFRCDPISEHNRLYWYRQTLGQGPEFLTYFQNEAQLEKSRLLSDRFSAERPKGSFSTLEIQRTEQGDSAMYLCASASGRRDGEQYFGPGTRLTVT.